This T cell receptor beta chain was recorded in a study of blood T cell repertoires in COVID-19. The wider study: T cells, B-cell-depleted T cells, or PBMCs supplied cDNA or gDNA.

Trimming took off 2 bases at V and 1 base at J, with 27 bases between the two ends. This CDR3 spans 20 amino acids. Per germline, CDR1 LNHDA and CDR2 SQIVND (reference sequence). Profiling relied on immunoSEQ multiplex PCR, and the TCRdb table lists in-frame clones only, not all of them. This sample carries some 99,000 clones, more than 65% of them seen once, and the ten largest clones take roughly 7.9%. The clonotype comes from an elderly woman with active or convalescent COVID-19. This chain links TRBV19 with TRBJ2-7, with D maybe TRBD2 (6 bases). Input material: peripheral blood. In DNA form, the CDR3 reads TGTGCCAGTAGTATAACGGGTTGGAGACGATCACGGGAGACGTCCTACGAGCAGTACTTC. Its protein product is CASSITGWRRSRETSYEQYF.